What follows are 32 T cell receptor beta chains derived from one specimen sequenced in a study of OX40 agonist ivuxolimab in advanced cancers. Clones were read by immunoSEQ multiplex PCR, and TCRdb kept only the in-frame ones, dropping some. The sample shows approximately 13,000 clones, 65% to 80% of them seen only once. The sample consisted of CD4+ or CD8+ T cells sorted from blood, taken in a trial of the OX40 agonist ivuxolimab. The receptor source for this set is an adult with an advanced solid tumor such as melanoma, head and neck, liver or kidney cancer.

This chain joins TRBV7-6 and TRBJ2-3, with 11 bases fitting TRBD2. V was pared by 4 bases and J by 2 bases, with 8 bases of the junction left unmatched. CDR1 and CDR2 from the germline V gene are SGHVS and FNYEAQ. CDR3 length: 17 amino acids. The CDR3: CASSSERTSGYTDTQYF. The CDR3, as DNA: TGTGCCAGCAGCTCCGAACGGACTAGCGGGTACACAGATACGCAGTATTTT.

CDR3: CASTLRVGYGYTF. As DNA, the CDR3 is TGTGCCAGCACCCTTAGGGTCGGGTATGGCTACACCTTC. The V call is TRBV27, the J call TRBJ1-2; D gene uncertain. The V end lost 7 bases, the J end lost 5 bases, and 14 bases lay between the germline ends. Germline V gives CDR1 MNHEY, CDR2 SMNVEV (reference sequence). The CDR3 has 13 residues.

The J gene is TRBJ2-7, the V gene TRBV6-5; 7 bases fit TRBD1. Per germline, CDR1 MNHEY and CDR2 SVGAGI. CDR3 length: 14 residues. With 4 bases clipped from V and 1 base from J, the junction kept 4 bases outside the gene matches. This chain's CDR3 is CASSSWTGSYEQYF. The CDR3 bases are TGTGCCAGCAGTTCCTGGACAGGATCCTACGAGCAGTACTTC.

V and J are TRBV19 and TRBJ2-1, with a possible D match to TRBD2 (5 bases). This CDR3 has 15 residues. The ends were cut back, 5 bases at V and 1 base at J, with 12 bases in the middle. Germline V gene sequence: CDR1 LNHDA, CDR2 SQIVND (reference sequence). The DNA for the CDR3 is TGTGCCAGTAGTTACCGACGGGAATCCTACAATGAGCAGTTCTTC. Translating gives CASSYRRESYNEQFF.

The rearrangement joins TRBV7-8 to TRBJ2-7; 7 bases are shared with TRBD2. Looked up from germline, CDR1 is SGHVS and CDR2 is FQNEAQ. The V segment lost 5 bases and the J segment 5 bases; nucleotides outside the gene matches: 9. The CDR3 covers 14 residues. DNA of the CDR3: TGTGCCAGCAGCCCATCGGGACTAACAGACGAGCAGTACTTC. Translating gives CASSPSGLTDEQYF. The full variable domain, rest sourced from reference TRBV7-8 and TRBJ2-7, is GAGVSQSPRYKVAKRGQDVALRCDPISGHVSLFWYQQALGQGPEFLTYFQNEAQLDKSGLPSDRFFAERPEGSVSTLKIQRTQQEDSAVYLCASSPSGLTDEQYFGPGTRLTVT.

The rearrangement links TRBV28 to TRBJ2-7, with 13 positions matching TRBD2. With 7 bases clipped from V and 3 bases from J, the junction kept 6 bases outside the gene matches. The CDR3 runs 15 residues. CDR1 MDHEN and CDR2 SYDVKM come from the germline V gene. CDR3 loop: CASNPTSGGNYEQYF. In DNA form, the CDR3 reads TGTGCCAGCAACCCGACTAGCGGGGGGAACTACGAGCAGTACTTC. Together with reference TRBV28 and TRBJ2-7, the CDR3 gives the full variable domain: DVKVTQSSRYLVKRTGEKVFLECVQDMDHENMFWYRQDPGLGLRLIYFSYDVKMKEKGDIPEGYSVSREKKERFSLILESASTNQTSMYLCASNPTSGGNYEQYFGPGTRLTVT.

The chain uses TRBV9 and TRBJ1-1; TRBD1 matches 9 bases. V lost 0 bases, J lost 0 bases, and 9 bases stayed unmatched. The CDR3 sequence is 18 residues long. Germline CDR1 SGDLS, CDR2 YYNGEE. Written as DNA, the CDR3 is TGTGCCAGCAGCGTAGCTCGGACAGGGGCGGGAATGAACACTGAAGCTTTCTTT. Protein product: CASSVARTGAGMNTEAFF.

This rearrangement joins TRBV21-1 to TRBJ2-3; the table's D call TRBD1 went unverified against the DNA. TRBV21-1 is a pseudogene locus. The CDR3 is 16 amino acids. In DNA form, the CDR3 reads TGTGCCAGCAGCTCCCTCGGGAGACAGGGGGTAGATACGCAGTATTTT. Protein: CASSSLGRQGVDTQYF.

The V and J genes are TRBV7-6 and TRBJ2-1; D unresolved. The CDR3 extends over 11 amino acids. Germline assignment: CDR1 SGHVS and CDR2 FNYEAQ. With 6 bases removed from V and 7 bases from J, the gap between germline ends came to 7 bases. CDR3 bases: TGTGCCAGCAGTTCCAGAAATGAGCAGTTCTTC. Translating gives CASSSRNEQFF.

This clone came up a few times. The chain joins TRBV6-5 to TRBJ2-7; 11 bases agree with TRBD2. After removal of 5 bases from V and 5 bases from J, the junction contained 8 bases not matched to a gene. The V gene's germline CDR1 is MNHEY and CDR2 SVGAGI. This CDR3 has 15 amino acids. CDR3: CASSPELAGVHEQYF. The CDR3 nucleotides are TGTGCCAGCAGTCCCGAACTAGCGGGAGTACACGAGCAGTACTTC.

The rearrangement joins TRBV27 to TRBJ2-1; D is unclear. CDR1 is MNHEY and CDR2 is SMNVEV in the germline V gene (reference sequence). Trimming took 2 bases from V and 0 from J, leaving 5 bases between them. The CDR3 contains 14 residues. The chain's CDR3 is CASSLANSYNEQFF. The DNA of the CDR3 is TGTGCCAGCAGTTTAGCTAACTCCTACAATGAGCAGTTCTTC.

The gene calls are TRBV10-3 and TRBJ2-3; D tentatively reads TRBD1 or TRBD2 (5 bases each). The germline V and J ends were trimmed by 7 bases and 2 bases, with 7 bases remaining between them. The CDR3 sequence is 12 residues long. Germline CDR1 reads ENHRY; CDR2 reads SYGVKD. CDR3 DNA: TGTGCCATCATGGGGGACACAGATACGCAGTATTTT. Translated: CAIMGDTDTQYF.

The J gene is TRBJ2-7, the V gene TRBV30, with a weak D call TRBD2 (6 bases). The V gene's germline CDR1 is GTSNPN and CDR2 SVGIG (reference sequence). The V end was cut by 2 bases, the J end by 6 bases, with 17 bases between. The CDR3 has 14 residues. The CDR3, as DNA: TGTGCCTGGAGTCCATTAACGACTAGTTTCGAGCAGTACTTC. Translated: CAWSPLTTSFEQYF.

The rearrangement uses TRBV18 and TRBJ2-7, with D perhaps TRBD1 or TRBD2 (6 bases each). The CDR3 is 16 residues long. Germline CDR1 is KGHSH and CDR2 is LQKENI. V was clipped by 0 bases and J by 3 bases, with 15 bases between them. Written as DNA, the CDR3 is TGTGCCAGCTCACCACCGAGGGGGGCGGAAATCTACGAGCAGTACTTC. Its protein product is CASSPPRGAEIYEQYF.

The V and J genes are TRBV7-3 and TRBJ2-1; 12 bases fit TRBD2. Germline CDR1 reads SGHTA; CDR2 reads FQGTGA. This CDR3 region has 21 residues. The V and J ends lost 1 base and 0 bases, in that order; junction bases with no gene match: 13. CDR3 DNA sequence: TGTGCCAGCAGCTTAAATCCGGGGGCTAGCGGGAGGGCTTTCTCCTACAATGAGCAGTTCTTC. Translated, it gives CASSLNPGASGRAFSYNEQFF.

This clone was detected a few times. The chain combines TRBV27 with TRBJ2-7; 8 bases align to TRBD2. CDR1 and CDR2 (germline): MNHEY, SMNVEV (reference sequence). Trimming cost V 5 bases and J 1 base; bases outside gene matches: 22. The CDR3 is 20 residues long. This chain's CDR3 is CASSTSGTEVLAGESYEQYF. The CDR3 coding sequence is TGTGCCAGCAGTACCTCCGGGACGGAAGTTCTAGCGGGTGAGTCCTACGAGCAGTACTTC.

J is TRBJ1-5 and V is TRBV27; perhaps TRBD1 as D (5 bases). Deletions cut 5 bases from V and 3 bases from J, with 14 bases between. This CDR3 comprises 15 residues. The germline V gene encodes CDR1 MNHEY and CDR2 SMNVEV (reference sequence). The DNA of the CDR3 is TGTGCCAGCAGTGCCACCCCAGGGCCCAATCAGCCCCAGCATTTT. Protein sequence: CASSATPGPNQPQHF.

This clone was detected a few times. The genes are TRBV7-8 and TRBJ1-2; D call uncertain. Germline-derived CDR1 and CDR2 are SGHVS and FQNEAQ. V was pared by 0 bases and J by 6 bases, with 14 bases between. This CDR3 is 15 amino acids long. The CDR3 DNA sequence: TGTGCCAGCAGCTTAGCGGGCAACCTACTAAATGGCTACACCTTC. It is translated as CASSLAGNLLNGYTF.

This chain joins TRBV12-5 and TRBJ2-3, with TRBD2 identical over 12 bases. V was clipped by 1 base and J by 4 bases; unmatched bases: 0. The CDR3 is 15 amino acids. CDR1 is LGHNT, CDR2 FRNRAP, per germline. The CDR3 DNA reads TGTGCTAGTGGTTTGGGGACTAGCGGGGCAGATACGCAGTATTTT. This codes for CASGLGTSGADTQYF.

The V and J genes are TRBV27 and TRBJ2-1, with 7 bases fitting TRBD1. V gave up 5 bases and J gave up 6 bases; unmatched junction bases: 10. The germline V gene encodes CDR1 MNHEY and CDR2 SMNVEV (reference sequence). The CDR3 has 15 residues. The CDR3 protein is CASSLRQGSGNEQFF. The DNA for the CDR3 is TGTGCCAGCAGTCTTCGACAGGGTAGTGGCAATGAGCAGTTCTTC.

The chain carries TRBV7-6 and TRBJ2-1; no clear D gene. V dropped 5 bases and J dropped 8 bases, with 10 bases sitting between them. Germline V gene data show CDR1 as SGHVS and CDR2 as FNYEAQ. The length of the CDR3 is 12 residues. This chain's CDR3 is CASSALGYEQFF. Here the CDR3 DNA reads TGTGCCAGCAGCGCCCTCGGTTATGAGCAGTTCTTC.

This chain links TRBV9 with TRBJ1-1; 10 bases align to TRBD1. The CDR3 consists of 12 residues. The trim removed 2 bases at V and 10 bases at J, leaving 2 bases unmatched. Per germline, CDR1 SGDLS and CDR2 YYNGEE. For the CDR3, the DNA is TGTGCCAGCAGCGTGGGACAGGGGAGAGCTTTCTTT. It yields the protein CASSVGQGRAFF.

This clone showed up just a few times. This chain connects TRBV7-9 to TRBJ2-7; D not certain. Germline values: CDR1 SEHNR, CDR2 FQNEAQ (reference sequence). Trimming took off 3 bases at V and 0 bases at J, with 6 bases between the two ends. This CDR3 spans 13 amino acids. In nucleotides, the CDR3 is TGTGCCAGCAGCTTCGGTGGCTCCTACGAGCAGTACTTC. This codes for CASSFGGSYEQYF.

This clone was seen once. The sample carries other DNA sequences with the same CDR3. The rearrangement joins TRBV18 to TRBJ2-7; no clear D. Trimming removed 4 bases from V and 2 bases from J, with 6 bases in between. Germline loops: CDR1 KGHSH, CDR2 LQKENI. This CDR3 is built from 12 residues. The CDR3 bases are TGTGCCAGCTCACTGGGTGCCTACGAGCAGTACTTC. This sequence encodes CASSLGAYEQYF.

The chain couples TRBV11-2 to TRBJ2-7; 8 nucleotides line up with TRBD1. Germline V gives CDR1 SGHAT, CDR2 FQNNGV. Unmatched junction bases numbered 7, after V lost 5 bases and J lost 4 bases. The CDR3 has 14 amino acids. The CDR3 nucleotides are TGTGCCAGCAGCGGACAGGGTTCCAAGTACGAGCAGTACTTC. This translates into CASSGQGSKYEQYF. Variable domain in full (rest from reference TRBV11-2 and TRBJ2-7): EAGVAQSPRYKIIEKRQSVAFWCNPISGHATLYWYQQILGQGPKLLIQFQNNGVVDDSQLPKDRFSAERLKGVDSTLKIQPAKLEDSAVYLCASSGQGSKYEQYFGPGTRLTVT.

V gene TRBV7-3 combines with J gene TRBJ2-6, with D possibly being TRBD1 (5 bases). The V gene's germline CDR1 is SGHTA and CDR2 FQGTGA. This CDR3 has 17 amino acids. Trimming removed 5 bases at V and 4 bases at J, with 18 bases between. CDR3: CASSPRGRATGANVLTF. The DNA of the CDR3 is TGTGCCAGCAGCCCAAGGGGCAGGGCAACAGGGGCCAACGTCCTGACTTTC.

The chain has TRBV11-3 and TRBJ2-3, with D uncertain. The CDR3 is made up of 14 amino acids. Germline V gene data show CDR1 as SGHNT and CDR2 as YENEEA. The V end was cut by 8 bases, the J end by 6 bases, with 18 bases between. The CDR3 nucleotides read TGTGCCAGCTTGGGCGGCCCCACCCCCGATACGCAGTATTTT. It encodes CASLGGPTPDTQYF.

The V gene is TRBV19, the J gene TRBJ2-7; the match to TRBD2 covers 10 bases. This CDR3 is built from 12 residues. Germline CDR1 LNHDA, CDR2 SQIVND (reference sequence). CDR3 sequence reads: CAAGGPTYEQYF. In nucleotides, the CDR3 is TGTGCAGCGGGAGGGCCTACCTACGAGCAGTACTTC.

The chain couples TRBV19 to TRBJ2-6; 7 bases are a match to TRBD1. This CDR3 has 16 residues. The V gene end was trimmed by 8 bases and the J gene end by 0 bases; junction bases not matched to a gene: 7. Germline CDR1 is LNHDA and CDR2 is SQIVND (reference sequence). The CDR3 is CASSDRVFSGANVLTF. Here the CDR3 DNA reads TGTGCCAGTTCCGACAGGGTGTTCTCTGGGGCCAACGTCCTGACTTTC.

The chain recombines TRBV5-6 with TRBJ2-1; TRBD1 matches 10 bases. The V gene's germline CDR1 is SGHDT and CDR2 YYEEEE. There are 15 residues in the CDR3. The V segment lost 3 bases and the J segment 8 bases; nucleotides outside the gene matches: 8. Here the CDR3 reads CASSSGQGVFDEQFF. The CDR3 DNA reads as TGTGCCAGCAGCTCTGGACAGGGGGTTTTCGATGAGCAGTTCTTC. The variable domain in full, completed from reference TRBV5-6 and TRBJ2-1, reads DAGVTQSPTHLIKTRGQQVTLRCSPKSGHDTVSWYQQALGQGPQFIFQYYEEEERQRGNFPDRFSGHQFPNYSSELNVNALLLGDSALYLCASSSGQGVFDEQFFGPGTRLTVL.

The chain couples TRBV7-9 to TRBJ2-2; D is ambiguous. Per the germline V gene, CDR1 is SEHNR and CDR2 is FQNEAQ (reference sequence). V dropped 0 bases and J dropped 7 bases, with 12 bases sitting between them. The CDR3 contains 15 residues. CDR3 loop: CASSLAAVRSGELFF. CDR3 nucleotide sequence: TGTGCCAGCAGCTTAGCGGCAGTAAGGAGCGGGGAGCTGTTTTTT.

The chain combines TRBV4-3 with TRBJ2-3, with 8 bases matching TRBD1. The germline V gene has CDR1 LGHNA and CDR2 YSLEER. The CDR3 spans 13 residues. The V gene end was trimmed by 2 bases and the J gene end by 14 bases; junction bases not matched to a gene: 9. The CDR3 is CASSQSGTGGLYF. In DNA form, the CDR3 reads TGCGCCAGCAGCCAATCCGGGACAGGCGGGCTGTATTTT.